This T cell receptor (beta chain) stems from a study of blood T cell repertoires in COVID-19 (dated by TCRdb to about 2020). Background on the whole study: The collaborator samples originated in the United States, Italy and Spain and spanned the acute and convalescent phases of COVID-19. The prospective study material was composed of cDNA or gDNA derived from T cells, B-cell-depleted T cells, or PBMCs. Nearly every sample came with metadata listing a de-identified subject ID, COVID-19 status, age in years and sex. Where available, HLA class I and class II types were taken from metadata supplied by the sample provider and were not determined by assay-based typing. The repertoires were released in a freely available public database meant as a resource for research on the immune response to SARS-CoV-2. Samples were obtained from the ongoing ImmuneRACE study (first 160 participants) and from 1,200 or so subjects provided by 6 global collaborators. Subjects who had been exposed to COVID-19, were actively infected with it, or had recovered from it provided the deeply sampled blood TCRbeta repertoires that made up the dataset.

On the study overall, not on this receptor specifically: The quantity of clinical and demographic metadata differed by source and by participant and was supplied without curation.

The immunoSEQ Assay, a bias-controlled multiplex PCR, was used to amplify TCRbeta CDR3 regions from genomic DNA. Per the authors' processing: Nucleated cell counts per sample were estimated from amplification of reference gene primers within the assay. To quantify the absolute abundance of each unique TCRbeta CDR3 rearrangement, sequence reads were collapsed and filtered. Productive Simpson clonality was computed per sample as the square root of Simpson's diversity index over productive rearrangements. The table was pulled from immuneACCESS by TCRdb, which kept in-frame rearrangements only. Such tables lose some clones; where checked, under half of the loss comes from unresolved V genes, and the rest has no known cause. V and J calls and clone size come straight from that table; D and trimming were deduced from the DNA. The table for this sample lists 130,000 to 150,000 clones; about 85% of them were counted only once. The top ten constitute 5% of the sample.

This clone was recorded once. Its antigen target is currently unknown. No base quality information exists; no much larger clone differs at one position. Measured from the cysteine to the phenylalanine, the CDR3 is 15 residues long. The kept DNA is CDR3 alone, 45 bases in frame from the first base. Between the V and J ends, shortened by 5 bases and 6 bases respectively, the junction contains 17 bases. CDR1 SGHVS and CDR2 FQNEAQ are derived from the germline V gene. One collaborating source in Seattle enrolled patients while the patients were actively infected and followed the patients over time throughout the course of disease. Collaborating institutions collected whole blood in K2EDTA tubes following their own protocols. For TCRbeta analysis, collaborator samples were shipped as frozen whole blood, as isolated PBMCs, or as DNA extracted from either sample type.

The chain uses TRBV7-8 and TRBJ2-4; tentative D gene TRBD1, with 7 bases matching. The receptor comes from an older woman with COVID-19, enrolled during active disease. The sample consisted of peripheral blood. The DNA is as follows: TGTGCCAGCAGCCCAGGGGGGTCTCCTTTAAACATTCAGTACTTC. It is translated as CASSPGGSPLNIQYF.